Following are 32 T cell receptor beta chains from one sample sequenced in a study of T cells in localized non-small cell lung cancer. The assay was immunoSEQ multiplex PCR, and TCRdb's table has in-frame clones only and misses some. The sample lists around 40,000 clones, 86% occurring once. The sample was peripheral blood, taken before any cancer treatment. These receptors all come from a woman aged 18-49 years with stage III lung adenocarcinoma.

The chain joins TRBV2 to TRBJ1-1; D is perhaps TRBD1 (5 bases). The germline gives CDR1 SNHLY, CDR2 FYNNEI. This CDR3 is 12 amino acids long. The germline V and J ends were trimmed by 7 bases and 3 bases, with 9 bases remaining between them. The CDR3 loop reads CASNQGDTEAFF. The CDR3 nucleotides read TGTGCCAGCAATCAGGGTGACACTGAAGCTTTCTTT.

This clone was recorded a few times. J is TRBJ2-5 and V is TRBV19; 10 bases are shared with TRBD2. The CDR3 loop spans 14 amino acids. The ends lost 8 bases at V and 5 bases at J; junction bases unmatched: 8. Germline values: CDR1 LNHDA, CDR2 SQIVND (reference sequence). CDR3 coding DNA: TGTGCCAGTGACAGCGGGGGGGCTTGGGAGACCCAGTACTTC. This sequence encodes CASDSGGAWETQYF.

The V call is TRBV5-1, the J call TRBJ1-2; the D is unclear. Trimming shortened V by 0 bases and J by 2 bases, and 2 bases separated the two germline ends. The CDR3 is 12 residues long. In germline, CDR1 is SGHRS, CDR2 YFSETQ. In DNA form, the CDR3 reads TGCGCCAGCAGCTTGGACAACTATGGCTACACCTTC. Amino acid sequence: CASSLDNYGYTF.

In its sample, this clone was seen once. The chain recombines TRBV18 with TRBJ2-3; D is possibly TRBD1 or TRBD2 (6 bases each). Trimming removed 1 base from V and 5 bases from J, with 10 bases in between. Per germline, CDR1 KGHSH and CDR2 LQKENI. The CDR3 runs 14 residues. The CDR3 protein is CASSPRGAVDTQYF. The DNA of the CDR3 is TGTGCCAGCTCACCACGGGGGGCTGTAGATACGCAGTATTTT.

The chain joins TRBV4-1 to TRBJ2-1, with 12 bases identical to TRBD2. Germline lookup yields CDR1 MGHRA and CDR2 YSYEKL. The V segment lost 6 bases and the J segment 12 bases; nucleotides outside the gene matches: 9. The CDR3 spans 14 residues. The CDR3 here is CASRRLAGDRWQFF. For the CDR3, the DNA is TGCGCCAGCAGAAGACTAGCGGGGGACAGATGGCAGTTCTTC.

For the CDR3, the DNA is TGTGCCAGTAGTACCCCCCGGGAAGGTAGCCCGAAAGCTTTCTTT. Translating it yields CASSTPREGSPKAFF. The chain joins TRBV19 to TRBJ1-1, with unresolved D. Germline V lookup: CDR1 LNHDA, CDR2 SQIVND (reference sequence). Trimming removed 4 bases from V and 9 bases from J, with 21 bases in between. This CDR3 contains 15 residues.

This chain connects TRBV27 to TRBJ2-7; perhaps TRBD1 as D (5 bases). This CDR3 has 19 amino acids. Germline V lookup: CDR1 MNHEY, CDR2 SMNVEV (reference sequence). Trimming removed 8 bases at V and 7 bases at J, with 36 bases between. The CDR3 is CASSTVGVTVPITVWEQYF. The CDR3 nucleotides are TGTGCCAGCTCAACAGTTGGGGTGACAGTGCCCATTACGGTCTGGGAGCAGTACTTC.

The chain has TRBV7-9 and TRBJ2-5, with 9 positions matching TRBD2. The V segment lost 7 bases and the J segment 0 bases; nucleotides outside the gene matches: 9. CDR3 length: 16 residues. Per germline, CDR1 SEHNR and CDR2 FQNEAQ (reference sequence). CDR3 protein: CASTQGSGGYQETQYF. DNA of the CDR3: TGTGCCAGCACCCAGGGCAGCGGGGGGTACCAAGAGACCCAGTACTTC.

The chain has TRBV9 and TRBJ2-2, with TRBD1 identical over 7 bases. With V trimmed by 2 bases and J by 0 bases, 1 base remained unmatched. CDR3 length: 15 amino acids. The germline CDR1 and CDR2 sequences are SGDLS and YYNGEE. CDR3 bases: TGTGCCAGCAGCGTGCAGGGGGCGAACACCGGGGAGCTGTTTTTT. Its protein is CASSVQGANTGELFF.

The chain combines TRBV30 with TRBJ2-2; TRBD2 matches at 12 bases. Germline V gene lookup returns CDR1 GTSNPN and CDR2 SVGIG (reference sequence). This CDR3 has 15 residues. V lost 4 bases and J lost 0; bases outside the gene matches: 0. CDR3 region: CAWTSGGANTGELFF. In nucleotides, the CDR3 is TGTGCCTGGACTAGCGGGGGGGCGAACACCGGGGAGCTGTTTTTT.

The chain links TRBV6-6 to TRBJ2-1, with 7 bases identical to TRBD2. The CDR3 contains 16 residues. Looked up from germline, CDR1 is MNHNY and CDR2 is SVGAGI (reference sequence). J gave up 7 bases and V 2 bases, and 11 bases lay outside the gene matches. Here the CDR3 reads CASSYPRKSGVNEQFF. DNA for the CDR3: TGTGCCAGCAGTTACCCCCGAAAGAGCGGGGTGAATGAGCAGTTCTTC.

The rearrangement uses TRBV30 and TRBJ2-1, with D possibly matching TRBD1 (6 bases). This CDR3 has 14 amino acids. Germline CDR1 GTSNPN, CDR2 SVGIG (reference sequence). V lost 1 base and J lost 5, with 12 bases in between. The CDR3 region is CAWSGGGSDNEQFF. As DNA, the CDR3 is TGTGCCTGGAGTGGAGGGGGTTCGGACAATGAGCAGTTCTTC.

The V gene is TRBV7-8, the J gene TRBJ2-7; tentatively, D is TRBD2 (5 bases). Between the trimmed V and J ends, which lost 1 base and 7 bases, there was a span of 11 bases. Germline V CDR1 and CDR2: SGHVS, FQNEAQ. The CDR3 totals 13 residues. The CDR3 here is CASSLVRSGEQYF. The CDR3 coding sequence is TGTGCCAGCAGCTTAGTCCGGTCGGGGGAGCAGTACTTC.

This chain links TRBV2 with TRBJ2-2; D call uncertain. Trimming took 7 bases from V and 0 from J, leaving 9 bases between them. This CDR3 has 14 amino acids. The germline CDR1 and CDR2 sequences are SNHLY and FYNNEI. CDR3 sequence: CASMERTNTGELFF. In nucleotides, the CDR3 is TGTGCCAGCATGGAGAGAACGAACACCGGGGAGCTGTTTTTT.

The rearrangement joins TRBV5-5 to TRBJ2-3; D is undetermined. Looked up from germline, CDR1 is SGHKS and CDR2 is YYEKEE (reference sequence). V was shortened by 0 bases and J by 2 bases, with 7 bases between the two germline ends. The CDR3 is 14 amino acids. The CDR3 nucleotides are TGTGCCAGCAGCTTGGTTGGCCTCACAGATACGCAGTATTTT. This gives the protein CASSLVGLTDTQYF.

The rearrangement joins TRBV4-2 to TRBJ1-1; TRBD1 might be the D (5 bases). Germline V gene lookup returns CDR1 LGHNA and CDR2 YNFKEQ. Trimming shortened V by 1 base and J by 1 base, and 13 bases separated the two germline ends. The CDR3 has 16 residues. This chain's CDR3 is CASSQGTNRPNTEAFF. In DNA form, the CDR3 reads TGTGCCAGCAGCCAAGGAACAAACAGGCCGAACACTGAAGCTTTCTTT.

The J gene is TRBJ2-7, the V gene TRBV5-6; D ambiguous. Germline V CDR1 and CDR2: SGHDT, YYEEEE. The CDR3 runs to 16 residues. V lost 1 base and J lost 0, with 14 bases in between. The CDR3 DNA follows: TGTGCCAGCAGCTTGTGGACGGCCTGGAGCTCCTACGAGCAGTACTTC. Translation gives CASSLWTAWSSYEQYF.

In this sample, this clone turned up a few times. The CDR3: CAWSGVTIGEQYF. In DNA, the CDR3 is TGTGCCTGGAGTGGGGTCACCATCGGGGAGCAGTACTTC. This chain uses TRBV30 with TRBJ2-7; D is unclear. Trimming cost V 1 base and J 7 bases, with 14 bases left between them. The length of the CDR3 is 13 residues. The V gene's germline CDR1 is GTSNPN and CDR2 SVGIG (reference sequence).

The V call is TRBV4-1, the J call TRBJ2-3; D is perhaps TRBD1 (5 bases). Germline loops: CDR1 MGHRA, CDR2 YSYEKL. The V and J ends lost 0 bases and 0 bases respectively, with 13 bases between them. This CDR3 has 17 amino acids. The CDR3 sequence: CASSQESDSASTDTQYF. The CDR3 coding sequence is TGCGCCAGCAGCCAAGAAAGCGACAGTGCTAGCACAGATACGCAGTATTTT.

This chain joins TRBV7-3 and TRBJ2-6; no clear D gene. Germline V CDR1 and CDR2: SGHTA, FQGTGA. Trimming removed 5 bases from V and 2 bases from J, with 13 bases in between. CDR3 length: 16 residues. The CDR3 DNA sequence: TGTGCCAGCAGCCCTATCGCAACGGCTGGGGCCAACGTCCTGACTTTC. This encodes CASSPIATAGANVLTF.

This chain links TRBV13 with TRBJ2-1; 8 positions agree with TRBD2. V lost 0 bases, J lost 9 bases, and 7 bases stayed unmatched. Germline loops: CDR1 PRHDT, CDR2 FYEKMQ (reference sequence). CDR3 length equals 15 residues. CDR3 region: CASSLGGLVGGEQFF. DNA of the CDR3: TGTGCCAGCAGCTTAGGGGGACTAGTCGGTGGTGAGCAGTTCTTC.

This sequence joins TRBV5-4 and TRBJ2-7; D is unclear. The CDR3 is 11 residues long. The V gene lost 3 bases and the J gene lost 3 bases, with 4 bases spanning the gap. Germline V gives CDR1 SGHNT, CDR2 YYREEE (reference sequence). The CDR3 loop is CASSSLYEQYF. For the CDR3, the DNA is TGTGCCAGCAGCTCCCTCTACGAGCAGTACTTC.

The genes are TRBV19 and TRBJ1-1; D gene unclear. Germline V CDR1 and CDR2: LNHDA, SQIVND (reference sequence). The CDR3 covers 13 residues. Trimming pared 3 bases from V and 4 bases from J, leaving 9 bases between. Written as DNA, the CDR3 is TGTGCCAGTAGTATGAGTCAGTTCACTGAAGCTTTCTTT. It encodes CASSMSQFTEAFF.

As for this clone: It is likely a read error, because the conserved phenylalanine at the end of the CDR3 is missing. The chain is built from TRBV5-1 and TRBJ2-7; TRBD1 is a possible D gene (6 bases). Germline loops: CDR1 SGHRS, CDR2 YFSETQ. Trimming pared 4 bases from V and 0 bases from J, leaving 8 bases between. This CDR3 has 13 residues. Written as DNA, the CDR3 is TGCGCCAGCAGCCGGGACAACTCCTACGAGCAGTACCTC. This codes for CASSRDNSYEQYL.

The rearrangement links TRBV5-1 to TRBJ2-1; possible D gene TRBD1, 6 bases. The germline gives CDR1 SGHRS, CDR2 YFSETQ. The CDR3 spans 12 residues. V was clipped by 1 base and J by 7 bases, with 6 bases between them. CDR3 loop: CASSLQGNEQFF. DNA of the CDR3: TGCGCCAGCAGCTTGCAGGGGAATGAGCAGTTCTTC. Looking up the rest from reference TRBV5-1 and TRBJ2-1 gives the full variable domain: KAGVTQTPRYLIKTRGQQVTLSCSPISGHRSVSWYQQTPGQGLQFLFEYFSETQRNKGNFPGRFSGRQFSNSRSEMNVSTLELGDSALYLCASSLQGNEQFFGPGTRLTVL.

This clone showed up just once. The chain has TRBV7-9 and TRBJ2-5, with 12 bases lining up with TRBD2. There are 18 residues in the CDR3. J was trimmed by 2 bases and V by 5 bases; bases with no gene match: 12. Germline loops: CDR1 SEHNR, CDR2 FQNEAQ (reference sequence). The CDR3: CASSVYGLAGTVQETQYF. In DNA form, the CDR3 reads TGTGCCAGCAGCGTTTACGGACTAGCGGGGACCGTGCAAGAGACCCAGTACTTC.

The J gene is TRBJ1-1, the V gene TRBV19; tentative D call: TRBD1 (6 bases). CDR3 length: 13 residues. In germline, CDR1 is LNHDA, CDR2 SQIVND (reference sequence). Trimming removed 4 bases from V and 4 bases from J, with 10 bases in between. CDR3 in amino acids: CASSKDSFTEAFF. CDR3 in DNA: TGTGCCAGTAGTAAGGACAGTTTCACTGAAGCTTTCTTT. Drawing the rest from reference TRBV19 and TRBJ1-1, the complete variable domain is DGGITQSPKYLFRKEGQNVTLSCEQNLNHDAMYWYRQDPGQGLRLIYYSQIVNDFQKGDIAEGYSVSREKKESFPLTVTSAQKNPTAFYLCASSKDSFTEAFFGQGTRLTVV.

The CDR3 is CASSIEAGALTDTQYF. The CDR3 nucleotides are TGTGCCAGTAGTATAGAGGCGGGGGCTCTCACAGATACGCAGTATTTT. The genes are TRBV19 and TRBJ2-3; maybe TRBD2 (7 bases). CDR1 and CDR2 (germline): LNHDA, SQIVND (reference sequence). This CDR3 is built from 16 residues. V lost 0 bases and J 2 bases, leaving 12 bases between the germline ends.

The chain uses TRBV7-8 and TRBJ2-1; 7 nucleotides line up with TRBD2. The CDR3 has 16 amino acids. V gave up 0 bases and J gave up 0 bases; unmatched junction bases: 2. CDR1 SGHVS and CDR2 FQNEAQ come from the germline V gene. CDR3 sequence reads: CASSLAGGVSYNEQFF. For the CDR3, the DNA is TGTGCCAGCAGCTTAGCGGGGGGGGTCTCCTACAATGAGCAGTTCTTC.

CDR3 protein: CSVEEGAGQPQHF. Written as DNA, the CDR3 is TGCAGCGTTGAGGAGGGGGCTGGTCAGCCCCAGCATTTT. The chain is built from TRBV29-1 and TRBJ1-5; TRBD1 matches 7 bases. The CDR3 is made up of 13 amino acids. CDR1 SQVTM and CDR2 ANQGSEA come from the germline V gene. Trimming removed 3 bases from V and 6 bases from J; junction bases left unmatched: 5.

This rearrangement joins TRBV6-1 to TRBJ1-2, with D possibly TRBD1 on 5 matching bases. Germline values: CDR1 MNHNS, CDR2 SASEGT. CDR3 length equals 14 residues. V was cut by 2 bases and J by 6 bases, with 13 bases left in between. CDR3 sequence reads: CASSEQGPTDGYTF. As DNA, the CDR3 is TGTGCCAGCAGTGAACAGGGCCCGACGGATGGCTACACCTTC.

The chain combines TRBV6-5 with TRBJ2-1; the match to TRBD2 covers 7 bases. CDR3 length equals 14 residues. Germline loops: CDR1 MNHEY, CDR2 SVGAGI. The ends lost 4 bases at V and 7 bases at J; junction bases unmatched: 7. The CDR3 protein is CASSLGTTSNEQFF. The DNA for the CDR3 is TGTGCCAGCAGTTTGGGGACTACTAGTAATGAGCAGTTCTTC.